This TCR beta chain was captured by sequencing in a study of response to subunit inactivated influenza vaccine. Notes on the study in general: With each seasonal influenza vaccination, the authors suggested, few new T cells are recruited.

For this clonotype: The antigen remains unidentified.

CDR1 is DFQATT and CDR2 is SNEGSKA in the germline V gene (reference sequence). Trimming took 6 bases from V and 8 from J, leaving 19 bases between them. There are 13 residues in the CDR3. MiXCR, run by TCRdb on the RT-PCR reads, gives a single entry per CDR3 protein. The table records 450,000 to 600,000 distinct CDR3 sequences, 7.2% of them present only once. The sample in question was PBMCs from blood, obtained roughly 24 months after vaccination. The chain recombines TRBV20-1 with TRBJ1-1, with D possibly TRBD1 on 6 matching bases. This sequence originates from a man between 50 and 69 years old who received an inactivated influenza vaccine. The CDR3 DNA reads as TGCAGTGCCCGTGGGGGCCGGGGTTCCGAAGCTTTCTTT. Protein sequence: CSARGGRGSEAFF.